This record concerns one TCR beta chain sequence. Within 2 weeks before study entry, exposed participants met a COVID-19 case. This specimen belongs to a study of blood T cell repertoires in COVID-19. The table came from immunoSEQ multiplex PCR; TCRdb's copy has only in-frame clones and leaves some out. The table lists 250,000 to 350,000 clones, nearly 90% of them singletons. From germline, CDR1 is MGHRA and CDR2 YSYEKL. Trimming pared 0 bases from V and 6 bases from J, leaving 11 bases between. CDR3 size: 15 residues. The receptor was derived from a woman aged 45-59 years who had been exposed to COVID-19. Sequencing input: PBMCs or T cells enriched from blood (not recorded which). This chain connects TRBV4-1 to TRBJ2-2, with D unclear. CDR3 in amino acids: CASSQDLSRPGELFF. CDR3 DNA sequence: TGCGCCAGCAGCCAAGATTTGAGCAGGCCCGGGGAGCTGTTTTTT.